This T cell receptor (beta chain) is from a study of PD-L1 blockade in urothelial cancer. The patients had locally advanced or metastatic urothelial carcinoma. TCRdb's copy holds only in-frame clones and misses some; the assay was immunoSEQ multiplex PCR. The sample lists around 26,000 clones; 75% to 90% were seen once. The CDR3 has 17 amino acids. V was clipped by 3 bases and J by 5 bases, with 20 bases between them. Germline CDR1 and CDR2: SNHLY and FYNNEI. The specimen comprised PBMCs, sampled around atezolizumab (anti-PD-L1) treatment. The receptor's source is a man in his fifties or sixties with urothelial cancer. This sequence joins TRBV2 and TRBJ2-1, with D perhaps TRBD2 (5 bases). The CDR3 nucleotides read TGTGCCAGCAGTGATCGGGGTGCGGGCCCCACAAACAATGAGCAGTTCTTC. It is translated as CASSDRGAGPTNNEQFF.